The next 4 T cell receptor beta chains were all read from a single sample in a study of cytomegalovirus exposure and HLA in healthy donors. The PCR made use of 60 Vbeta and 13 Jbeta primers. Assay: immunoSEQ multiplex PCR; the TCRdb copy retains only in-frame clones and omits some. The table has about 170,000 clones, roughly 80% seen once. Source material: PBMCs. All receptors come from a female donor in good health and CMV-seronegative.

The gene calls are TRBV5-5 and TRBJ2-7, with 8 bases aligning to TRBD1. Trimming at V came to 0 bases and at J to 3 bases, leaving 5 bases not matched to a gene. This CDR3 region has 15 residues. In germline, CDR1 is SGHKS, CDR2 YYEKEE (reference sequence). CDR3 sequence (DNA): TGTGCCAGCAGCTTGGAGCGGACAGGGTTCTACGAGCAGTACTTC. Its protein is CASSLERTGFYEQYF.

This clone was found a few times. CDR3 nucleotide sequence: TGTGCCAGCAGCTTAGACGAGGGCCTCATGAACACTGAAGCTTTCTTT. It is translated as CASSLDEGLMNTEAFF. The genes are TRBV7-6 and TRBJ1-1, with D hard to call. Trimming removed 1 base from V and 0 bases from J, with 12 bases in between. The CDR3 runs 16 residues. The germline V gene has CDR1 SGHVS and CDR2 FNYEAQ. The entire variable domain, with the rest obtained from reference TRBV7-6 and TRBJ1-1, is as follows: GAGVSQSPRYKVTKRGQDVALRCDPISGHVSLYWYRQALGQGPEFLTYFNYEAQQDKSGLPNDRFSAERPEGSISTLTIQRTEQRDSAMYRCASSLDEGLMNTEAFFGQGTRLTVV.

J is TRBJ1-3 and V is TRBV6-5, with a possible D match to TRBD1 (5 bases). Germline assignment: CDR1 MNHEY and CDR2 SVGAGI. Trimming stripped 0 bases from V and 7 bases from J, with 13 bases between. The CDR3 totals 15 residues. Here the CDR3 DNA reads TGTGCCAGCAGTTACTCTCGTGTCAGGGCTAACACCATATATTTT. Translated: CASSYSRVRANTIYF.

V usage is TRBV14 and J usage is TRBJ2-1; 11 bases fit TRBD2. V was clipped by 1 base and J by 4 bases; unmatched bases: 6. This CDR3 region has 17 residues. CDR1 and CDR2 (germline): SGHDN, FVKESK. DNA for the CDR3: TGTGCCAGCAGCCAAGCCCCGGGACTAGCGGATTACAATGAGCAGTTCTTC. The encoded protein is CASSQAPGLADYNEQFF.